Following are 8 T cell receptor beta chains from one sample sequenced in a study of graft-versus-host responses after intestinal transplantation. The repertoire was sequenced with immunoSEQ multiplex PCR; TCRdb's copy has only in-frame clones and lacks some. There are about 24,000 clones in the sample; 70% to 90% occur only once, and around 0.91% lies in the top ten. This specimen consisted of PBMCs, obtained approximately 450 days after intestinal transplant. These receptors came from a human patient who received an intestinal transplant, so some T cells may come from the graft donor.

V is TRBV4-2 and J is TRBJ2-1, with D possibly TRBD2 on 7 matching bases. Trimming pared 3 bases from V and 3 bases from J, leaving 12 bases between. Germline assignment: CDR1 LGHNA and CDR2 YNFKEQ. The CDR3 runs to 15 residues. The CDR3 DNA reads as TGTGCCAGCAGCCAGGGGGGGCGAGGCTACAATGAGCAGTTCTTC. It is translated as CASSQGGRGYNEQFF.

V gene TRBV9 combines with J gene TRBJ1-2, with 10 bases lining up with TRBD1. J lost 6 bases, V lost 2 bases, and 4 bases had no gene match. In germline, CDR1 is SGDLS, CDR2 YYNGEE. The CDR3 has 14 amino acids. CDR3 sequence reads: CASSVDRGLDGYTF. DNA for the CDR3: TGTGCCAGCAGCGTTGACAGGGGGCTGGATGGCTACACCTTC.

The rearrangement links TRBV20-1 to TRBJ2-7, with 9 bases matching TRBD1. This CDR3 comprises 11 residues. Germline V lookup: CDR1 DFQATT, CDR2 SNEGSKA (reference sequence). The CDR3 sequence is CRKTGGYEQYF. The CDR3 region has the DNA TGCAGGAAGACAGGGGGGTACGAGCAGTACTTC.

This chain uses TRBV9 with TRBJ2-7; D is tentatively TRBD1 or TRBD2 (5 bases each). The germline V gene encodes CDR1 SGDLS and CDR2 YYNGEE. The CDR3 is 17 residues long. The V end lost 0 bases, the J end lost 5 bases, and 21 bases lay between the germline ends. The CDR3 sequence is CASSVGRIRDPGDEQYF. For the CDR3, the DNA is TGTGCCAGCAGCGTAGGTCGGATCCGGGACCCCGGGGACGAGCAGTACTTC.

This clone has more than one count but fewer than ten. The chain links TRBV27 to TRBJ2-1; TRBD2 matches 8 bases. Per the germline V gene, CDR1 is MNHEY and CDR2 is SMNVEV (reference sequence). This CDR3 has 14 residues. Unmatched junction bases numbered 7, after V lost 5 bases and J lost 7 bases. CDR3 in DNA: TGTGCCAGCAGTCTCCTTGGCGGGGGGAATGAGCAGTTCTTC. Its translation: CASSLLGGGNEQFF.

The chain links TRBV15 to TRBJ2-7, with 7 bases matching TRBD2. Germline lookup yields CDR1 LNHNV and CDR2 YYDKDF (reference sequence). CDR3 length equals 14 residues. With V trimmed by 6 bases and J by 7 bases, 12 bases remained unmatched. The chain's CDR3 is CATRESSLGGEQYF. In DNA form, the CDR3 reads TGTGCCACCAGAGAGAGTAGCCTCGGGGGGGAGCAGTACTTC.

The chain carries TRBV19 and TRBJ1-1, with TRBD1 as a possible D gene (5 bases). The length of the CDR3 is 14 residues. CDR1 LNHDA and CDR2 SQIVND come from the germline V gene (reference sequence). V was shortened by 6 bases and J by 0 bases, with 11 bases between the two germline ends. Here the CDR3 reads CASSATVMNTEAFF. The CDR3 DNA sequence: TGTGCCAGTAGCGCGACAGTTATGAACACTGAAGCTTTCTTT.

This clone was counted a single time. Distinct nucleotide sequences in the sample also encode this CDR3. The rearrangement joins TRBV6-5 to TRBJ1-1, with no clear D. The CDR3 consists of 15 residues. Germline CDR1 reads MNHEY; CDR2 reads SVGAGI. V lost 6 bases and J lost 3, with 17 bases in between. CDR3 nucleotides: TGTGCCAGCAGCTACATTCCCTCCTTGCACACTGAAGCTTTCTTT. Protein: CASSYIPSLHTEAFF.